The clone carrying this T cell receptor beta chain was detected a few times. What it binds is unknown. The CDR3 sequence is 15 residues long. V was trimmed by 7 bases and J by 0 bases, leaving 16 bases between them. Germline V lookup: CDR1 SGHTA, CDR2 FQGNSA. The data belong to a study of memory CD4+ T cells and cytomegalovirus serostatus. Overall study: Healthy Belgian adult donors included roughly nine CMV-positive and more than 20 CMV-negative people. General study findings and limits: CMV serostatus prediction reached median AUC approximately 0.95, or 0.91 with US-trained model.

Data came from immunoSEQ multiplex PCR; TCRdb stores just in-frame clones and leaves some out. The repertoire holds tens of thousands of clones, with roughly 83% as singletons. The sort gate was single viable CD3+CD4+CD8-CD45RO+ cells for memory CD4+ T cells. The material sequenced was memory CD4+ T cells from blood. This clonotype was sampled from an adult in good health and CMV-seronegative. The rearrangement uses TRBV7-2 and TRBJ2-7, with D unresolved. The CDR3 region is CASISQAVTSYEQYF. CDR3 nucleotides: TGTGCCAGCATCTCCCAGGCGGTAACCTCCTACGAGCAGTACTTC. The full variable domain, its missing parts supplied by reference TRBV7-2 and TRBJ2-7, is GAGVSQSPSNKVTEKGKDVELRCDPISGHTALYWYRQSLGQGLEFLIYFQGNSAPDKSGLPSDRFSAERTGGSVSTLTIQRTQQEDSAVYLCASISQAVTSYEQYFGPGTRLTVT.